The table lists the clone carrying this T cell receptor (beta chain) with many counts. The antigen is unknown. Disease duration under 2 months; hyperthyroidism patients were aged 18 to 65. Patients showing uncontrolled infection, other autoimmune disease, pregnancy or lactation were ineligible. The data were taken from a study of T cells in Graves' hyperthyroidism and ophthalmopathy. The study, taken as a whole, reports: Expanded thyroid clonotypes (above 0.001) were mostly also found in blood.

The length of the CDR3 is 19 residues. Germline V gene data show CDR1 as MNHEY and CDR2 as SVGEGT. Unmatched junction bases numbered 16, after V lost 2 bases and J lost 4 bases. The CDR3 regions of TCR beta were amplified from RNA transcripts. With the HTBI primer set, the TCR CDR3 went through a first round of RT-PCR. In TCRdb, the multiplex PCR reads were re-called with MiXCR into one record per CDR3 protein. The sample lists about 590,000 distinct CDR3 sequences, about 15% occurring once. What was sequenced was blood. The rearrangement uses TRBV6-2 or TRBV6-3 and TRBJ2-7, with 11 bases lining up with TRBD1. The origin of this receptor is a young woman with Graves' hyperthyroidism. The CDR3 DNA sequence: TGTGCCAGCAGTTACACCCTGGGACAGGGGGTCCTCACTGGGTACGAGCAGTACTTC. It yields the protein CASSYTLGQGVLTGYEQYF.